This T cell receptor (beta chain) was profiled in a study of spatial heterogeneity in lung cancer. Whole-study findings and limits: Tumor TCRs that were ubiquitous and expanded showed up in blood more at resection than follow-up.

Each CDR3 protein is one row after TCRdb ran MiXCR on the 5' RACE reads. The profile covers 100,000 to 120,000 distinct CDR3 sequences, with 11% appearing a single time and 20% to 25% taken by the ten largest. In this sample, this clonotype turned up many times. Antigen unknown. Specified time point: blood at routine non-recurrence follow-up after resection. Whole RNA came from tumor, nontumor lung or frozen PBMC and was sequenced without being sorted. The sequencing here drew on PBMCs, taken at follow-up. The TCR originated in a female donor with early-stage non-small cell lung cancer.

The CDR3 is CASSLIAGPSVQTQYF. Written as DNA, the CDR3 is TGTGCCAGCAGTCTGATAGCGGGCCCGAGCGTTCAGACCCAGTACTTC. The chain carries TRBV12-3 or TRBV12-4 and TRBJ2-5; TRBD2 agrees at 7 bases. V gave up 5 bases and J gave up 6 bases; unmatched junction bases: 15. The CDR3 is 16 residues long.